The text below deals with one T cell receptor (beta chain). TCRdb keeps only in-frame clones here, not all; method: immunoSEQ multiplex PCR. The sample has 50,000 to 75,000 clones, 90% to 95% seen once. The data were obtained in a study of T cell changes during pregnancy in multiple sclerosis. Specimen: peripheral blood, collected after pregnancy. This TCR came from a female donor in good health, enrolled as a control in a pregnancy study.

CDR3 nucleotide sequence: TGTGCCACCAGCAGAGAACTGATAGTTAGTGAAAAACTGTTTTTT. It yields the protein CATSRELIVSEKLFF. The rearrangement links TRBV15 to TRBJ1-4; D not resolved. Germline V gene sequence: CDR1 LNHNV, CDR2 YYDKDF (reference sequence). V was clipped by 0 bases and J by 7 bases, with 12 bases between them. The CDR3 spans 15 residues.